The clone carrying this TCR beta chain was detected many times. Its antigen is undetermined. In building TCR beta libraries, iRepertoire HTBI primers were used together with Arm-PCR of CDR3 regions. As originally analysed: In the combined samples, roughly 60 TRBV and 14 to 15 TRBJ segments were identified. TCRdb re-derived calls from the multiplex PCR reads in MiXCR, one entry per CDR3 protein. These V and J calls originate from TCRdb's pipeline instead of the authors' own analysis. Among about half a million distinct CDR3 sequences, about 22% were seen once, and the ten largest hold about an eighth. Described time point: persistent/refractory GD, antithyroid drugs over 5 years with positive TRAb. Preparation of the TCR library used RNA extracted from PBMCs. The data derive from a study of regulatory T cells in long-lasting Graves disease. As for the study in general: It was over 5 years of antithyroid drugs, with positive TSH receptor antibodies, that meant persistent Graves' disease. General study results and limits: Patients with persistent Graves' had lower TCR diversity than newly diagnosed patients. It was in persistent disease that TRBV28, TRBJ1-2 and TRBJ2-5 were favored.

Trimming took 3 bases from V and 7 from J; bases not matched to a gene: 8. This CDR3 spans 15 amino acids. The chain combines TRBV12-3 or TRBV12-4 with TRBJ2-2, with 7 bases matching TRBD1. The sequences come from peripheral blood mononuclear cells (PBMCs), collected when the disease was refractory, from a patient treated with antithyroid drugs. This clonotype originated in a female donor with Graves disease. The CDR3 bases are TGTGCCAGCAGTTTGAGGGAACAGGGGCGCGGGGAGCTGTTTTTT. Encoded protein: CASSLREQGRGELFF.